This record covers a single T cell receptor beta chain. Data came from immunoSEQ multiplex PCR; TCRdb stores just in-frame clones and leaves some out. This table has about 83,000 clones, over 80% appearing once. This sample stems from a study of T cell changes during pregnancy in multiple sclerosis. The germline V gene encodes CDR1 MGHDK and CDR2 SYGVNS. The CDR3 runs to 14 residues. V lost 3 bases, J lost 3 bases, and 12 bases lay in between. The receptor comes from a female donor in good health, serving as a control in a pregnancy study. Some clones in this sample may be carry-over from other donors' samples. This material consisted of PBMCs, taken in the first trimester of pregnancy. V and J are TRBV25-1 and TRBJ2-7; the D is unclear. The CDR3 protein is CASSDAGYYYEQYF. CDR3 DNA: TGTGCCAGCAGTGATGCCGGTTACTACTACGAGCAGTACTTC.